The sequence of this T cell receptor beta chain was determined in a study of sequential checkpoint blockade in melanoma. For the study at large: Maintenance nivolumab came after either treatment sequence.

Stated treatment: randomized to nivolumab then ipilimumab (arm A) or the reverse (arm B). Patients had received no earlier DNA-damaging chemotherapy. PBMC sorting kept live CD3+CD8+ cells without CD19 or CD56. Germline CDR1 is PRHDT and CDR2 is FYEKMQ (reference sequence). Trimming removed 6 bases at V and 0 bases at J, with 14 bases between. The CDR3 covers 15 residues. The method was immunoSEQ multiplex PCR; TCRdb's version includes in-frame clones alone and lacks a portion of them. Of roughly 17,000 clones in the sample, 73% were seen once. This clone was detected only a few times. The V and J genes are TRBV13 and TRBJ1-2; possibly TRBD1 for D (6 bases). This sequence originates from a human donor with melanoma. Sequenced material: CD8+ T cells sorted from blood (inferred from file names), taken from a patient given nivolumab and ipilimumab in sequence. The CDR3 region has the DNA TGTGCCAGCAGTGAATGGCGGGGGCCTAACTATGGCTACACCTTC. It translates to CASSEWRGPNYGYTF.